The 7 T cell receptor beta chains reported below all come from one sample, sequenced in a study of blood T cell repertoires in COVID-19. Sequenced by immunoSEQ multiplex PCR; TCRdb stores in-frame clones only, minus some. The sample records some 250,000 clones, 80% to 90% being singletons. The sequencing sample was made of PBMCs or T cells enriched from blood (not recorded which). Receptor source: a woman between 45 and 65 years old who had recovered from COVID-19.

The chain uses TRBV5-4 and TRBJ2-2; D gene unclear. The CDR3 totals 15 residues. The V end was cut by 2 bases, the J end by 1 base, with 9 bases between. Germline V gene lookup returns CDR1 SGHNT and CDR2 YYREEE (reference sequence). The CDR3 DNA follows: TGTGCCAGCAGCTTCGGCCAGCGGAACACCGGGGAGCTGTTTTTT. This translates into CASSFGQRNTGELFF.

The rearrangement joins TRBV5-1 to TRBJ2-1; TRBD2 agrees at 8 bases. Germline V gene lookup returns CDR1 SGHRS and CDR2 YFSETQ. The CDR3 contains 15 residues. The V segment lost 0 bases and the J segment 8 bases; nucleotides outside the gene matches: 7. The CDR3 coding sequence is TGCGCCAGCAGCTTGGGGGGGACTAGTTTTGATGAGCAGTTCTTC. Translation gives CASSLGGTSFDEQFF.

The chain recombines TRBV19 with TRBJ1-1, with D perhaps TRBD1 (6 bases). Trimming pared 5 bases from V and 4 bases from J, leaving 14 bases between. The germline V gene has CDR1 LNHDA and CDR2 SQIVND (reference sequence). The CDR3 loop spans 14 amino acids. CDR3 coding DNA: TGTGCCAGTAGTTATGGGCAGGGGTTCACTGAAGCTTTCTTT. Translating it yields CASSYGQGFTEAFF.

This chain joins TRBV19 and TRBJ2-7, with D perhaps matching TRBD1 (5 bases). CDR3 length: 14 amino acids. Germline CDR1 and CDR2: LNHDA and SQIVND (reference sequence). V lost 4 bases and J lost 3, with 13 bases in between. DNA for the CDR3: TGTGCCAGTAGTAAGATAGGGGATGGCTACGAGCAGTACTTC. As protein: CASSKIGDGYEQYF.

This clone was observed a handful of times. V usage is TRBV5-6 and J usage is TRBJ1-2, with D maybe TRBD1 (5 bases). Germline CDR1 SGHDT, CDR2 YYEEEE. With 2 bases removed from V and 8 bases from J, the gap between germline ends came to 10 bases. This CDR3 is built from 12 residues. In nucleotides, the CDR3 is TGTGCCAGCAGCTTCAGGGTTGGCGGCTACACCTTC. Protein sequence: CASSFRVGGYTF.

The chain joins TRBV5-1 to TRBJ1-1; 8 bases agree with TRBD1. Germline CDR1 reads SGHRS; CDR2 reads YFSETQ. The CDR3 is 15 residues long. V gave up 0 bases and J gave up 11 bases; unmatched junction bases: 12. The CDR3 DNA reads TGCGCCAGCAGCTTGGGCGGCAGGGGGCAAGGCTGGGCTTTCTTT. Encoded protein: CASSLGGRGQGWAFF. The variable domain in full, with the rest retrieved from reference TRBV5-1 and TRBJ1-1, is KAGVTQTPRYLIKTRGQQVTLSCSPISGHRSVSWYQQTPGQGLQFLFEYFSETQRNKGNFPGRFSGRQFSNSRSEMNVSTLELGDSALYLCASSLGGRGQGWAFFGQGTRLTVV.

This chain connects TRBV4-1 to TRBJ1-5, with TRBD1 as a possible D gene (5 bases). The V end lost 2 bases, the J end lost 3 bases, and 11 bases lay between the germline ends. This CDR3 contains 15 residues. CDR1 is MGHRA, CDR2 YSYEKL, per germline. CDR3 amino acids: CASSQTGGTNQPQHF. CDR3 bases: TGCGCCAGCAGCCAAACGGGGGGGACCAATCAGCCCCAGCATTTT.